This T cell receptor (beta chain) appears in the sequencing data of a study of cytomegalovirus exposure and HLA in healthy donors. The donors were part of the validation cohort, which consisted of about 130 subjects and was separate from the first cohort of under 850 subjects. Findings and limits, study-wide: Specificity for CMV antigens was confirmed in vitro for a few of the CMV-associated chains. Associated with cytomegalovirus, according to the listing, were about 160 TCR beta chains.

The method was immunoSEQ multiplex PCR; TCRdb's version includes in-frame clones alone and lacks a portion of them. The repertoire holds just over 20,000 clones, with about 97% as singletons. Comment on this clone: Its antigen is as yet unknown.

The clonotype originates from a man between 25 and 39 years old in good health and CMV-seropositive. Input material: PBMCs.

DNA for the CDR3: TGTGCCAGCAGCTTAGATCTCTCCAGCGCCTACGAGCAGTACTTC. The encoded protein is CASSLDLSSAYEQYF. V is TRBV11-2 and J is TRBJ2-7; no firm D call. The V end lost 0 bases, the J end lost 2 bases, and 11 bases lay between the germline ends. Looked up from germline, CDR1 is SGHAT and CDR2 is FQNNGV. The CDR3 consists of 15 residues. The full variable domain, in which reference TRBV11-2 and TRBJ2-7 provide the parts outside the CDR3, is EAGVAQSPRYKIIEKRQSVAFWCNPISGHATLYWYQQILGQGPKLLIQFQNNGVVDDSQLPKDRFSAERLKGVDSTLKIQPAKLEDSAVYLCASSLDLSSAYEQYFGPGTRLTVT.